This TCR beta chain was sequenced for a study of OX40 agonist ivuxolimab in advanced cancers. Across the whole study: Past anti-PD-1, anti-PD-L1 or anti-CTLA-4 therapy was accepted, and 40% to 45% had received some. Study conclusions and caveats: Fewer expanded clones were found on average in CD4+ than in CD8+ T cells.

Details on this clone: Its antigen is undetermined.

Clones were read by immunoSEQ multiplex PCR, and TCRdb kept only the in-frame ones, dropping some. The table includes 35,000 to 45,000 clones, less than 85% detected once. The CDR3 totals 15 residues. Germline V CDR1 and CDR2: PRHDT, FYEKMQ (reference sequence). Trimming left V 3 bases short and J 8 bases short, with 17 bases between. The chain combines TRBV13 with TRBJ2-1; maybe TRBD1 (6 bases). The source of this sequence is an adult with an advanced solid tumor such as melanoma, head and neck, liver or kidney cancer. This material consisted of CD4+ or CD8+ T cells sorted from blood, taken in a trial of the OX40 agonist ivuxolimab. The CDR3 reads CASSFRTARAHEQFF. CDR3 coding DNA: TGTGCCAGCAGCTTCCGGACAGCGCGAGCCCATGAGCAGTTCTTC. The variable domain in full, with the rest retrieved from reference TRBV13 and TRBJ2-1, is AAGVIQSPRHLIKEKRETATLKCYPIPRHDTVYWYQQGPGQDPQFLISFYEKMQSDKGSIPDRFSAQQFSDYHSELNMSSLELGDSALYFCASSFRTARAHEQFFGPGTRLTVL.